One and the same sample provided the 14 T cell receptor beta chains below, sequenced in a study of blood T cell repertoires in COVID-19. Profiling relied on immunoSEQ multiplex PCR, and the TCRdb table lists in-frame clones only, not all of them. The data hold roughly 190,000 clones, with approximately 73% observed a single time. Input material: PBMCs or T cells enriched from blood (not recorded which). These receptors all come from a woman between 45 and 60 years old with acute COVID-19.

The rearrangement links TRBV7-9 to TRBJ2-1, with TRBD2 matching 13 bases. The germline CDR1 and CDR2 sequences are SEHNR and FQNEAQ (reference sequence). CDR3 length: 15 amino acids. The J segment lost 7 bases and the V segment lost 5 bases, leaving 5 bases of the junction unmatched. CDR3 sequence: CASSPATSGGNEQFF. CDR3 in DNA: TGTGCCAGCAGCCCGGCGACTAGCGGGGGGAATGAGCAGTTCTTC.

This chain links TRBV19 with TRBJ2-5, with 7 nucleotides matching TRBD2. Trimming took 4 bases from V and 4 from J; bases not matched to a gene: 12. The CDR3 contains 16 residues. Germline loops: CDR1 LNHDA, CDR2 SQIVND (reference sequence). CDR3 sequence (DNA): TGTGCCAGTAGTACCCTCCGACTAGCTTCGAGAGAGACCCAGTACTTC. It yields the protein CASSTLRLASRETQYF.

The chain uses TRBV6-5 and TRBJ2-7; 9 bases line up with TRBD1. The CDR3 loop spans 11 amino acids. The V gene's germline CDR1 is MNHEY and CDR2 SVGAGI. The CDR3 coding sequence is TGTGCCAGCAGTTACAAGGGGACAGGGACCGTC. Translated, it gives CASSYKGTGTV.

V is TRBV6-4 and J is TRBJ2-3; 7 bases agree with TRBD2. CDR3 length: 17 residues. Germline trimming cut 0 bases from V and 0 bases from J; bases unmatched to any gene: 6. The germline V gene has CDR1 MRHNA and CDR2 SNTAGT. CDR3: CASSDSASGLSTDTQYF. In nucleotides, the CDR3 is TGTGCCAGCAGTGACTCGGCTAGCGGCTTAAGCACAGATACGCAGTATTTT.

This clone was recorded a few times. V gene TRBV3-1 (or the pseudogene TRBV3-2) combines with J gene TRBJ2-5, with D maybe TRBD1 (5 bases). CDR1 is LGHDT and CDR2 is YNNKEL in the germline V gene (reference sequence). V lost 4 bases and J lost 2, with 14 bases in between. The CDR3 extends over 15 amino acids. The CDR3 region is CASSLLLGPQETQYF. Written as DNA, the CDR3 is TGTGCCAGCAGCCTCCTATTGGGGCCACAAGAGACCCAGTACTTC.

V is TRBV11-2 and J is TRBJ1-1; the match to TRBD1 covers 11 bases. V lost 5 bases, J lost 5 bases, and 10 bases stayed unmatched. The CDR3 loop spans 16 amino acids. Germline CDR1 is SGHAT and CDR2 is FQNNGV. This CDR3 reads CASSPRTGGVGTEAFF. The CDR3 DNA follows: TGTGCCAGCAGCCCCCGGACAGGGGGCGTAGGGACTGAAGCTTTCTTT.

This clone was detected a few times. The chain couples TRBV19 to TRBJ2-3, with D possibly being TRBD2 (5 bases). This CDR3 has 14 residues. The germline V and J ends were trimmed by 4 bases and 2 bases, with 10 bases remaining between them. Germline V lookup: CDR1 LNHDA, CDR2 SQIVND (reference sequence). The CDR3 here is CASSTARDTDTQYF. DNA for the CDR3: TGTGCCAGTAGTACTGCCCGGGACACAGATACGCAGTATTTT.

There are a few counts of this clone. The chain joins TRBV30 to TRBJ1-5; TRBD1 aligns across 8 bases. The CDR3 has 14 amino acids. V shed 1 base, J shed 4 bases, and the junction held 3 bases outside the gene matches. Germline loops: CDR1 GTSNPN, CDR2 SVGIG (reference sequence). The CDR3 sequence: CAWSGGQGNQPQHF. CDR3 sequence (DNA): TGTGCCTGGAGTGGAGGACAGGGAAATCAGCCCCAGCATTTT.

The chain employs TRBV19 and TRBJ2-5, with D perhaps matching TRBD1 (6 bases). The CDR3 runs to 14 residues. The germline V gene encodes CDR1 LNHDA and CDR2 SQIVND (reference sequence). Trimming cost V 4 bases and J 2 bases, with 11 bases left between them. In nucleotides, the CDR3 is TGTGCCAGTAGTAGGCAGGGGAGTCAAGAGACCCAGTACTTC. Residues: CASSRQGSQETQYF.

This clone was found once. The gene calls are TRBV11-3 and TRBJ2-3, with TRBD2 matching 8 bases. The CDR3 is made up of 17 amino acids. Germline CDR1 is SGHNT and CDR2 is YENEEA. V gave up 0 bases and J gave up 6 bases; unmatched junction bases: 11. CDR3 sequence: CASSLDQRGYPPDTQYF. For the CDR3, the DNA is TGTGCCAGCAGCTTAGACCAGCGGGGGTACCCACCCGATACGCAGTATTTT.

This chain uses TRBV20-1 with TRBJ1-2, with D possibly matching TRBD1 (6 bases). The CDR3 extends over 11 amino acids. Germline V gene sequence: CDR1 DFQATT, CDR2 SNEGSKA (reference sequence). Trimming cost V 6 bases and J 8 bases, with 13 bases left between them. The CDR3 loop is CSARDNRGYTF. In DNA, the CDR3 is TGCAGTGCCCGGGACAACCGAGGCTACACCTTC.

This rearrangement joins TRBV30 to TRBJ1-2; TRBD1 matches at 11 bases. V shed 0 bases, J shed 8 bases, and the junction held 8 bases outside the gene matches. Germline V gives CDR1 GTSNPN, CDR2 SVGIG (reference sequence). This CDR3 has 15 residues. Here the CDR3 DNA reads TGTGCCTGGAGTGTGGTCGGGACAGGGGGGAACGGCTACACCTTC. This sequence encodes CAWSVVGTGGNGYTF.

CDR3 sequence (DNA): TGTGCCAGCAGTTCGCCCTTTCAGGGGCATCTGGGGGGCTACACCTTC. Protein: CASSSPFQGHLGGYTF. V and J are TRBV6-6 and TRBJ1-2; D perhaps matches TRBD1 (6 bases). Germline-derived CDR1 and CDR2 are MNHNY and SVGAGI (reference sequence). The CDR3 length is 16 residues. V shed 4 bases and J shed 8 bases, with 23 bases lying between them.

The chain uses TRBV6-5 and TRBJ1-1, with a tentative D call TRBD1 (5 bases). Germline-derived CDR1 and CDR2 are MNHEY and SVGAGI. Trimming pared 0 bases from V and 4 bases from J, leaving 9 bases between. The CDR3 contains 14 residues. DNA for the CDR3: TGTGCCAGCAGTTACTCAGGGGTGTCCACTGAAGCTTTCTTT. Translation: CASSYSGVSTEAFF.